These 15 T cell receptor beta chains came from one sample sequenced in a study of T cells in Graves' hyperthyroidism and ophthalmopathy. It was RNA transcripts that yielded the amplified TCR beta CDR3 regions. RT-PCR in the first round (using the HTBI primer set) targeted the TCR CDR3. TCRdb re-derived calls from the multiplex PCR reads in MiXCR, one entry per CDR3 protein. The sample contains approximately 590,000 distinct CDR3 sequences, 46% of which appear only once. Sequencing was done on a sample of peripheral blood or thyroid tissue (not recorded which). The receptor source for this set is a woman between 18 and 29 years old with Graves' hyperthyroidism.

This clonotype was observed many times. The gene calls are TRBV29-1 and TRBJ1-2, with a weak D call TRBD1 (5 bases). The germline V gene has CDR1 SQVTM and CDR2 ANQGSEA. Trimming took off 7 bases at V and 6 bases at J, with 12 bases between the two ends. CDR3 length equals 11 residues. The CDR3 DNA follows: TGCAGCGCCTCGACAGCCCATGGCTACACCTTC. It yields the protein CSASTAHGYTF.

About this clonotype itself: Sequence at one end of the junction differs from germline and may be a read error. The rearrangement links TRBV10-3 to TRBJ1-5; D is perhaps TRBD1 (5 bases). Germline values: CDR1 ENHRY, CDR2 SYGVKD. The CDR3 consists of 16 residues. The CDR3 protein is CAISETGLRSNQSQHF. The CDR3 nucleotides read TGTGCCATCAGTGAGACAGGACTCCGGAGCAATCAGTCCCAGCATTTT.

The table lists this clonotype with many counts. The chain carries TRBV24-1 and TRBJ2-7; D tentatively reads TRBD1 or TRBD2 (5 bases each). The germline gives CDR1 KGHDR, CDR2 SFDVKD. The CDR3 covers 14 residues. The V and J ends lost 7 bases and 0 bases respectively, with 12 bases between them. The CDR3: CATSGAGSSYEQYF. The CDR3 DNA is TGTGCCACCAGCGGGGCAGGGAGCTCCTACGAGCAGTACTTC.

This clonotype was recorded many times. This chain connects TRBV15 to TRBJ1-4; D unclear. V gave up 4 bases and J gave up 7 bases, with 13 bases separating them. The length of the CDR3 is 14 residues. The V gene's germline CDR1 is LNHNV and CDR2 YYDKDF (reference sequence). CDR3 in DNA: TGTGCCACCAGCACCCCAGGTTATGCTGAAAAACTGTTTTTT. It specifies CATSTPGYAEKLFF.

At least ten counts were recorded for this clonotype. V is TRBV10-3 and J is TRBJ1-5; 7 nucleotides match TRBD1. The V gene's germline CDR1 is ENHRY and CDR2 SYGVKD. There are 15 residues in the CDR3. After removal of 0 bases from V and 2 bases from J, the junction contained 1 base not matched to a gene. For the CDR3, the DNA is TGTGCCATCAGTGAGTCCGGACAGGGCAATCAGCCCCAGCATTTT. Its translation is CAISESGQGNQPQHF.

This clonotype has a count of ten or more. The junction does not match germline at one end; this may be a read error. This chain links TRBV7-3 with TRBJ1-2; 11 bases map to TRBD1. The CDR3 has 11 residues. The germline gives CDR1 SGHTA, CDR2 FQGTGA. The CDR3 nucleotides are TGTGCCAGCAGCTCCGGACAGGGGGCTATTTTC. This gives the protein CASSSGQGAIF.

As for this clonotype: A much bigger clone sits one base away, suggesting this may be a read error. The CDR3 nucleotides read TGTGCCAGCAGTTATGACAGGGAGGACACTGAAGCTCTCTTT. Its translation: CASSYDREDTEALF. The chain joins TRBV7-3 to TRBJ1-1, with 7 bases that match TRBD1. This CDR3 is built from 14 residues. Per germline, CDR1 SGHTA and CDR2 FQGTGA.

This clonotype was counted ten times or more. One junction end does not reproduce the germline sequence, and a read error may be involved. The rearrangement joins TRBV7-2 to TRBJ1-5, with D hard to call. CDR1 is SGHTA and CDR2 is FQGNSA in the germline V gene. The CDR3 runs 15 residues. The CDR3 bases are TGCGCCAGCAGCTTGGGTACAGTAAGCAATCAGCCCCAGCATTTT. Its translation is CASSLGTVSNQPQHF. The full variable domain, completed using reference TRBV7-2 and TRBJ1-5, is GAGVSQSPSNKVTEKGKDVELRCDPISGHTALYWYRQSLGQGLEFLIYFQGNSAPDKSGLPSDRFSAERTGGSVSTLTIQRTQQEDSAVYLCASSLGTVSNQPQHFGDGTRLSIL.

This clonotype was counted a few times. The chain carries TRBV10-3 and TRBJ2-2; 8 bases align to TRBD1. This CDR3 has 16 amino acids. Germline-derived CDR1 and CDR2 are ENHRY and SYGVKD. V lost 6 bases and J lost 1; bases outside the gene matches: 7. The CDR3 DNA follows: TGTGCCATCAGCCTGGGACAGGCGTTGAACACCGGGGAGCTGTTTTTT. As protein: CAISLGQALNTGELFF.

The rearrangement uses TRBV2 and TRBJ1-6; D is unresolved. V gave up 7 bases and J gave up 7 bases, with 26 bases separating them. This CDR3 region has 18 residues. Germline V lookup: CDR1 SNHLY, CDR2 FYNNEI. The CDR3 region is CASTHRGPFPPVNSPLHF. Written as DNA, the CDR3 is TGTGCCAGCACCCATAGAGGACCGTTTCCCCCCGTAAATTCACCCCTCCACTTT.

Details on this clonotype: A much larger clone sits a single nucleotide away, making a read error possible. V usage is TRBV10-3 and J usage is TRBJ1-6; TRBD1 aligns across 9 bases. In germline, CDR1 is ENHRY, CDR2 SYGVKD. The CDR3 length is 15 residues. CDR3 sequence: CAISPEGQGFSPFHF. For the CDR3, the DNA is TGTGCCATCAGCCCGGAGGGACAGGGTTTTTCACCCTTCCACTTT.

The chain uses TRBV2 and TRBJ1-1; D perhaps matches TRBD1 (5 bases). Germline loops: CDR1 SNHLY, CDR2 FYNNEI. This CDR3 is 15 amino acids long. V gave up 2 bases and J gave up 1 base, with 11 bases separating them. CDR3 protein: CASSEFSGQNTEAFF. The DNA of the CDR3 is TGTGCCAGCAGTGAATTCTCGGGGCAGAACACTGAAGCTTTCTTT.

J is TRBJ2-5 and V is TRBV2; the D is unclear. CDR3 length equals 14 residues. V was pared by 5 bases and J by 1 base, with 11 bases between. The V gene's germline CDR1 is SNHLY and CDR2 FYNNEI. The CDR3 loop is CASSFSSSQETQYF. In DNA form, the CDR3 reads TGTGCCAGCAGTTTTAGCTCCTCCCAAGAGACCCAGTACTTC.

This clonotype was recorded at least ten times. V and J are TRBV29-1 and TRBJ2-5; 7 bases fit TRBD2. The length of the CDR3 is 15 residues. Trimming at V came to 4 bases and at J to 5 bases, leaving 13 bases not matched to a gene. Germline CDR1 is SQVTM and CDR2 is ANQGSEA. CDR3 in DNA: TGCAGCGTTGGTACGACGGGAGGACACCCGGAGACCCAGTACTTC. The encoded protein is CSVGTTGGHPETQYF.

The sample holds many counts of this clonotype. The CDR3 is CATSSAPMAWGYTF. The DNA of the CDR3 is TGTGCCACCAGCAGCGCCCCCATGGCGTGGGGCTACACCTTC. V is TRBV15 and J is TRBJ1-2; D unclear. Per germline, CDR1 LNHNV and CDR2 YYDKDF (reference sequence). V was shortened by 3 bases and J by 8 bases, with 16 bases between the two germline ends. The CDR3 contains 14 residues.